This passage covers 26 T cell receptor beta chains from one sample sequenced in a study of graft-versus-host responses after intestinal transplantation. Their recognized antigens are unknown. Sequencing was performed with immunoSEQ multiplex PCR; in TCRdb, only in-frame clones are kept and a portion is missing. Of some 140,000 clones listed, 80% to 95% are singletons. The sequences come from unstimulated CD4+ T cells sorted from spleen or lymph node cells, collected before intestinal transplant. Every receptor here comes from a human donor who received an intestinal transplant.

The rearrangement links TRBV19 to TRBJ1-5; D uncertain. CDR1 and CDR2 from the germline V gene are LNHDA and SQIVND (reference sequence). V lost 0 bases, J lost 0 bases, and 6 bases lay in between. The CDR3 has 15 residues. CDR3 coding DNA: TGTGCCAGTAGTATAGAAGGGTATAGCAATCAGCCCCAGCATTTT. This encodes CASSIEGYSNQPQHF. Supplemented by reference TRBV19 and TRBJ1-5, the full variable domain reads DGGITQSPKYLFRKEGQNVTLSCEQNLNHDAMYWYRQDPGQGLRLIYYSQIVNDFQKGDIAEGYSVSREKKESFPLTVTSAQKNPTAFYLCASSIEGYSNQPQHFGDGTRLSIL.

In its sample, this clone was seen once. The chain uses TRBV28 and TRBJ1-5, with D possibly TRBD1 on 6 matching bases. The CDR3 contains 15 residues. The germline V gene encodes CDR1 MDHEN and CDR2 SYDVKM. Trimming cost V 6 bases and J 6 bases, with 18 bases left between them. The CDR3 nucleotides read TGTGCCAGCAGCTCTCAGGCGGGGGCGCGTCAGCCCCAGCATTTT. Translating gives CASSSQAGARQPQHF.

The CDR3 region has the DNA TGTGCCAGCAGCTTAGCGCCCAGACTAGCGGGAGTGATCTCCTACGAGCAGTACTTC. As protein: CASSLAPRLAGVISYEQYF. J is TRBJ2-7 and V is TRBV7-2, with TRBD2 matching over 12 bases. The CDR3 runs 19 residues. The germline gives CDR1 SGHTA, CDR2 FQGNSA. V lost 0 bases, J lost 0 bases, and 9 bases stayed unmatched.

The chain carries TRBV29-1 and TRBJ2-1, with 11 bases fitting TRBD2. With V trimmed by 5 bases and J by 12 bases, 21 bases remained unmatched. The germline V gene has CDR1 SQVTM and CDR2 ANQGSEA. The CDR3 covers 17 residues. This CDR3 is CSVLTSNRGLAVLRQFF. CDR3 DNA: TGCAGCGTTCTTACTTCCAATCGGGGACTAGCGGTTCTTCGGCAGTTCTTC.

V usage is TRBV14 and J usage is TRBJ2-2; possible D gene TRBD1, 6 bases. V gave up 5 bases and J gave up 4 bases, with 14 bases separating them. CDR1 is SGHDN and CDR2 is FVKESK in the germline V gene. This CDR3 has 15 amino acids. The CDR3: CASSRPTGSTGELFF. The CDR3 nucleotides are TGTGCCAGCAGCAGGCCGACAGGTTCCACCGGGGAGCTGTTTTTT.

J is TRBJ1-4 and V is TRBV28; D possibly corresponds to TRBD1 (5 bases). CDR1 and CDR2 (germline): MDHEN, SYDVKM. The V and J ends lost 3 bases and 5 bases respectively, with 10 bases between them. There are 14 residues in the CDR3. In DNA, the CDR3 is TGTGCCAGCAGTTTCCTCGGGACGAATGAAAAACTGTTTTTT. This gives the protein CASSFLGTNEKLFF.

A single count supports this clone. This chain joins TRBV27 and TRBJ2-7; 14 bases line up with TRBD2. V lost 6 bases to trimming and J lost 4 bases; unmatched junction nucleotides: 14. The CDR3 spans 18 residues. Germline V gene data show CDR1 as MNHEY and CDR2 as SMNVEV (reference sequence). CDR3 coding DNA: TGTGCCAGCAGCCCTTATCGGGGACTAGCGGGAGTAGGGTACGAGCAGTACTTC. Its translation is CASSPYRGLAGVGYEQYF.

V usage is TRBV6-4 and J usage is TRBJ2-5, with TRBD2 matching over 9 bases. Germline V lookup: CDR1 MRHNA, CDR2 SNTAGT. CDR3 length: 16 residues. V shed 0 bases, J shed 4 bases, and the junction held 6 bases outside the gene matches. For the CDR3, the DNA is TGTGCCAGCAGTGACTCGAGTCCACTAGCGGGAGAGACCCAGTACTTC. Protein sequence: CASSDSSPLAGETQYF.

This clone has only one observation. The CDR3 loop is CASYAGYNTDTQYF. CDR3 nucleotide sequence: TGTGCCAGCTACGCCGGCTACAACACAGATACGCAGTATTTT. The gene calls are TRBV6-5 and TRBJ2-3; D is undetermined. The CDR3 runs to 14 residues. V shed 8 bases and J shed 2 bases, with 14 bases lying between them. Germline lookup yields CDR1 MNHEY and CDR2 SVGAGI.

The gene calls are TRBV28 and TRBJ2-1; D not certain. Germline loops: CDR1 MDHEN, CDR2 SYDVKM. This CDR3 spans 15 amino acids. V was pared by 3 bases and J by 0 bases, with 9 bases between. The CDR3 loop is CASSFPPTSYNEQFF. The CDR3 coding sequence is TGTGCCAGCAGTTTCCCGCCGACCTCCTACAATGAGCAGTTCTTC. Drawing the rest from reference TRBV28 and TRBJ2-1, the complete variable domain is DVKVTQSSRYLVKRTGEKVFLECVQDMDHENMFWYRQDPGLGLRLIYFSYDVKMKEKGDIPEGYSVSREKKERFSLILESASTNQTSMYLCASSFPPTSYNEQFFGPGTRLTVL.

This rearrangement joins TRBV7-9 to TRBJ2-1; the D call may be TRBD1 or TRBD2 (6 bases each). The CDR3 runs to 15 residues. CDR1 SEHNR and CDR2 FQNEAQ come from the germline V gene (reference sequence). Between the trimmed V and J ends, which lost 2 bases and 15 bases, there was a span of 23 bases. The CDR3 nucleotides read TGTGCCAGCAGCTTACGGACGGGAGTTCCAGGGGTTGGGTTCTTC. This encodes CASSLRTGVPGVGFF.

The CDR3: CASSLINSPTYEQYF. The CDR3 region has the DNA TGTGCCAGCAGCTTAATAAACTCTCCCACCTACGAGCAGTACTTC. This chain joins TRBV11-2 and TRBJ2-7; D remains unclear. This CDR3 is built from 15 residues. The V gene lost 2 bases and the J gene lost 2 bases, with 13 bases spanning the gap. The V gene's germline CDR1 is SGHAT and CDR2 FQNNGV. Full variable domain (missing parts from reference TRBV11-2 and TRBJ2-7): EAGVAQSPRYKIIEKRQSVAFWCNPISGHATLYWYQQILGQGPKLLIQFQNNGVVDDSQLPKDRFSAERLKGVDSTLKIQPAKLEDSAVYLCASSLINSPTYEQYFGPGTRLTVT.

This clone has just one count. CDR3 nucleotide sequence: TGTGCCAGCAGCCTGACTAGCGGGAACACCCCGTTCTTC. Translating gives CASSLTSGNTPFF. The chain is built from TRBV9 and TRBJ2-1; TRBD2 matches 11 bases. The germline V gene has CDR1 SGDLS and CDR2 YYNGEE. The ends lost 4 bases at V and 15 bases at J; junction bases unmatched: 9. This CDR3 is built from 13 residues.

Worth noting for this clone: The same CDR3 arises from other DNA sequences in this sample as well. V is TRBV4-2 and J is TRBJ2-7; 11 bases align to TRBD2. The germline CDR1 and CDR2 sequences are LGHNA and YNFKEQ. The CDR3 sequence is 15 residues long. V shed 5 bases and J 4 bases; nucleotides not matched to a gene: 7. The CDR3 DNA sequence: TGTGCCAGCAGCTCGTTAGCGGGAGGGATATACGAGCAGTACTTC. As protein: CASSSLAGGIYEQYF.

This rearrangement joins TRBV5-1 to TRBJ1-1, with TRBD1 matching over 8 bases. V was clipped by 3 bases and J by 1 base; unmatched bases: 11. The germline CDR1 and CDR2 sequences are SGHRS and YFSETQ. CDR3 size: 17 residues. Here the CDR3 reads CASSWAPPGTGNTEAFF. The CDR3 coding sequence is TGCGCCAGCAGCTGGGCTCCCCCCGGGACAGGGAACACTGAAGCTTTCTTT.

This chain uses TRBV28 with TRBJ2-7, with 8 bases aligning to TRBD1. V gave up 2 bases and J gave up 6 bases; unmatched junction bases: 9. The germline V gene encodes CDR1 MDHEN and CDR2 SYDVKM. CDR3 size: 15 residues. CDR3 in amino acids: CASSLPGTGSFEQYF. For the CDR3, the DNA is TGTGCCAGCAGTTTACCCGGGACAGGTTCTTTCGAGCAGTACTTC.

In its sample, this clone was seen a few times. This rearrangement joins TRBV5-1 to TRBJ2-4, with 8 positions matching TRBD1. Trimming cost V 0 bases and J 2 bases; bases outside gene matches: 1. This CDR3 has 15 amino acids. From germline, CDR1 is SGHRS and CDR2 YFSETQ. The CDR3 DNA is TGCGCCAGCAGCTTGGGACAGGGGACCAAAAACATTCAGTACTTC. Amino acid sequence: CASSLGQGTKNIQYF.

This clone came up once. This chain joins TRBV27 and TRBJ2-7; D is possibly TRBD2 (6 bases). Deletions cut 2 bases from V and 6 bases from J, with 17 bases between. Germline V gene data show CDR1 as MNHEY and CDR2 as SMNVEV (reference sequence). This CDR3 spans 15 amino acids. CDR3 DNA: TGTGCCAGCAGTTTAACCCTCTGGGGGGTAAGCGAGCAGTACTTC. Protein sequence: CASSLTLWGVSEQYF.

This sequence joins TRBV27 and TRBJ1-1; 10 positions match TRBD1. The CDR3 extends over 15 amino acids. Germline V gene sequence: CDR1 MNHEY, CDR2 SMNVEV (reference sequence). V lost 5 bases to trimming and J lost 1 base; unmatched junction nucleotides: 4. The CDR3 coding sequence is TGTGCCAGCAGTATCGGACAGGGGGAGAACACTGAAGCTTTCTTT. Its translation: CASSIGQGENTEAFF.

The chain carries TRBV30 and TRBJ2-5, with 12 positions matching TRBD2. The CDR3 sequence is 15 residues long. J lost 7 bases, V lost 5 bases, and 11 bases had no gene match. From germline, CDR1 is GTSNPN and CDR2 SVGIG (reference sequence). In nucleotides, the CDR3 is TGTGCCTGGGGACTAGCGGGAACCCCCGTTGGGACCCAGTACTTC. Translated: CAWGLAGTPVGTQYF.

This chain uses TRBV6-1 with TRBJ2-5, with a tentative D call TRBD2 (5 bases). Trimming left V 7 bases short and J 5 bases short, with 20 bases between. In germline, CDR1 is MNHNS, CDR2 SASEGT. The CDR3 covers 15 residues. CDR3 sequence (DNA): TGTGCCAGCACCTCGATCCATTCGGGGTGGGAGACCCAGTACTTC. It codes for CASTSIHSGWETQYF.

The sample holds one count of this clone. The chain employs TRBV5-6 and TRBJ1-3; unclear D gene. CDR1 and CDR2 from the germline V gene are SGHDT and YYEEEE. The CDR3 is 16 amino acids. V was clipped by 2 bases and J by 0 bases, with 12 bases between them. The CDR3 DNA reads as TGTGCCAGCAGCTTAATCGACCGAGACTCTGGAAACACCATATATTTT. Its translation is CASSLIDRDSGNTIYF.

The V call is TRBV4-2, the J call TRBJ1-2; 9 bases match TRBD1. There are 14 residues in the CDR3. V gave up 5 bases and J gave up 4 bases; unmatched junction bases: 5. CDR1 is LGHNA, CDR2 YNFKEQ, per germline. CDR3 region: CASSSGQGIYGYTF. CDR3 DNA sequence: TGTGCCAGCAGCTCAGGACAGGGGATCTATGGCTACACCTTC.

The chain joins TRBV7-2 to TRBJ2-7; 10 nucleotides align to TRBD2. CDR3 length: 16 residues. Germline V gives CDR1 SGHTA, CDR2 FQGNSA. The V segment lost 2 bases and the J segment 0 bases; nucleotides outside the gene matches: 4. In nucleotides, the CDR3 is TGTGCCAGCAGCTTAACTAGCGGGACCCACTCCTACGAGCAGTACTTC. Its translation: CASSLTSGTHSYEQYF. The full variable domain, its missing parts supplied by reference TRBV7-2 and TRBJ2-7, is GAGVSQSPSNKVTEKGKDVELRCDPISGHTALYWYRQSLGQGLEFLIYFQGNSAPDKSGLPSDRFSAERTGGSVSTLTIQRTQQEDSAVYLCASSLTSGTHSYEQYFGPGTRLTVT.

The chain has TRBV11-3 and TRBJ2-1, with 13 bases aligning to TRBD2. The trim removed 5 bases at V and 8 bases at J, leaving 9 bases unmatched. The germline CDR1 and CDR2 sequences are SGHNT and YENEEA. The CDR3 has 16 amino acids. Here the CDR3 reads CASSLRTSGSWDEQFF. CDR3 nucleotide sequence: TGTGCCAGCAGCCTCCGGACTAGCGGGAGTTGGGATGAGCAGTTCTTC.

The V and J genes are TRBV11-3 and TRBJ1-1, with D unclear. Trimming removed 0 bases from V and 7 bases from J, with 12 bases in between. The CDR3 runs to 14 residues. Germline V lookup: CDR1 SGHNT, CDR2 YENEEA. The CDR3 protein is CASSLDARSGEAFF. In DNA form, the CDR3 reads TGTGCCAGCAGCTTAGACGCCCGGAGCGGTGAAGCTTTCTTT.